Given below is one TCR beta chain in context. The antigen it binds to is not known. Per-base quality was not reported, and no clone a single base away is much larger than it. This record comes from a study of blood T cell repertoires in COVID-19 (dated by TCRdb to the early 2020s). Concerning the study at large: Samples from collaborators originated in the United States, Italy and Spain and spanned both the acute and convalescent phases of COVID-19. The prospective study material was composed of cDNA or gDNA derived from T cells, B-cell-depleted T cells, or PBMCs. Deeply sampled blood TCRbeta repertoires from subjects exposed to, actively infected with, or recovered from COVID-19 were included in the dataset. A freely available public database, intended as a resource for researchers studying the immune response to SARS-CoV-2, is where the repertoires were released. The samples were drawn from two sources: the first 160 participants of the ongoing ImmuneRACE study, and fewer than 1,500 subjects contributed by 6 global collaborators. Sample metadata almost always included a de-identified subject ID, COVID-19 status, age in years and sex. Where HLA class I and class II types were available, the types were taken from metadata supplied by the sample provider, not from assay-based typing.

TCRbeta CDR3 regions were amplified from genomic DNA by means of the immunoSEQ Assay, a bias-controlled multiplex PCR. The source study handled its data this way. Within the assay, amplification of reference gene primers was used to estimate how many nucleated cells each sample contained. Sequence reads were collapsed and filtered to measure the absolute abundance of every unique TCRbeta CDR3 rearrangement. For each sample, productive Simpson clonality was calculated by taking the square root of Simpson's diversity index across productive rearrangements. Held by TCRdb, this immuneACCESS table contains in-frame sequences only and omits some clones. Under half of the omission traces to an unresolved V gene where checked; the cause of the rest is unknown. Clonal size and the V and J genes are those of that table, whereas D and trimming came from the DNA. The sample data list 350,000 or so clones, and around 86% of these were observed just once. The ten top clones hold roughly 4% of the sample.

Enrolling through a virtual design, the prospective study's participants ranged in age from roughly 18 to 90 years and lived across 24 United States geographic areas. Cohort assignment in the prospective study relied on participant-reported clinical history from a screening survey and a study questionnaire. In the prospective study, whole blood, serum and a nasopharyngeal or oropharyngeal swab were collected from each participant by mobile phlebotomists. Additional blood draws and questionnaires over an approximately 2-month period could optionally be provided by prospective study participants. Before DNA extraction, blood samples from the prospective study were shipped at room temperature or frozen. The full study reports these points: Clinical and demographic metadata were provided uncurated, with the amount varying by source and participant.

Sequencing input: PBMCs or T cells enriched from blood (not recorded which). This receptor was identified in a woman aged 40 to 50 with acute COVID-19.

The DNA sequence follows: TGTGCCAGCAGCTTAGCGACTAGCGGGGTTGGGGGCGAGCAGTACTTC. The translation is CASSLATSGVGGEQYF. This chain joins TRBV7-9 to TRBJ2-7; 11 central nucleotides agree with TRBD2. The CDR3 sequence holds 16 residues, the cysteine and phenylalanine included. The sequence is cut down to CDR3 DNA, 48 bases in frame from base 1. The germline V gene (reference sequence) yields SEHNR for CDR1 and FQNEAQ for CDR2. Compared with germline, V lacks 0 bases and J lacks 6 bases; bases without a gene match: 7.